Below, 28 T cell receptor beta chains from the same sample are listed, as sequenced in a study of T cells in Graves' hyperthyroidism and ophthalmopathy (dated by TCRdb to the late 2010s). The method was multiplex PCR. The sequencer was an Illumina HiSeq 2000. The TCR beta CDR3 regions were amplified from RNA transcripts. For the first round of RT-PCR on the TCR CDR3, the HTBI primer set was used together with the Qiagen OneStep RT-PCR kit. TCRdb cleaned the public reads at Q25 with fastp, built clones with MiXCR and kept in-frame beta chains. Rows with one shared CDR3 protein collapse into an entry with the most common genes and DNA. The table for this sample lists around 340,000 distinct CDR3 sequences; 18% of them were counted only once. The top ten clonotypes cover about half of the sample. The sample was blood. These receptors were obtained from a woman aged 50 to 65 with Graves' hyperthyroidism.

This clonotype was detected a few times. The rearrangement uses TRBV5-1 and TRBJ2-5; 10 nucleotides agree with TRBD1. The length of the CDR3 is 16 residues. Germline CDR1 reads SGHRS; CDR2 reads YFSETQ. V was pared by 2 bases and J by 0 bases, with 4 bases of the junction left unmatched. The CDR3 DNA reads TGCGCCAGCAGCTTTAGGACAGGGGGAAACCAAGAGACCCAGTACTTC. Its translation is CASSFRTGGNQETQYF.

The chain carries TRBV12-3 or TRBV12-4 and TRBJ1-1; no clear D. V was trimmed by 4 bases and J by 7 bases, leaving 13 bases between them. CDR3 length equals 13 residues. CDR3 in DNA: TGTGCCAGCAGTTCCCCGGTTGGCAGTGAAGCTTTCTTT. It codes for CASSSPVGSEAFF.

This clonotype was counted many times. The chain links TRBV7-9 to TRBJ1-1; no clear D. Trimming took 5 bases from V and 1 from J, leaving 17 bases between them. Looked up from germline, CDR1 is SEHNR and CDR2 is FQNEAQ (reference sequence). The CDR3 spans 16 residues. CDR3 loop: CASSQGGGPRNTEAFF. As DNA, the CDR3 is TGTGCCAGCAGCCAAGGCGGCGGACCGCGGAACACTGAAGCTTTCTTT.

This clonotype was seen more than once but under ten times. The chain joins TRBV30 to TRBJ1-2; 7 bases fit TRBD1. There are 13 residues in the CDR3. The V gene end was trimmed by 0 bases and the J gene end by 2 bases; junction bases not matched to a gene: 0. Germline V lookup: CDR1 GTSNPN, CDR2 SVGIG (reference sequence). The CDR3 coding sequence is TGTGCCTGGAGTGTGACAGGGAACTATGGCTACACCTTC. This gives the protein CAWSVTGNYGYTF.

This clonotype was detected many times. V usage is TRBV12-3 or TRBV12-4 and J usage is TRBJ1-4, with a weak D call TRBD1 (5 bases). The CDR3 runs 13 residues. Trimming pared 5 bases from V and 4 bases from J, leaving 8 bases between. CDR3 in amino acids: CASSTGGNEKLFF. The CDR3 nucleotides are TGTGCCAGCAGTACGGGGGGTAATGAAAAACTGTTTTTT.

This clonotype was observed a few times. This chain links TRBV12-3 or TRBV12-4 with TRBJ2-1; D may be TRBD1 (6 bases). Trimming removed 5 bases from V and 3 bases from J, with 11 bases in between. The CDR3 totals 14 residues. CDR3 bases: TGTGCCAGCAGTCCCCGGACAGTCTACAATGAGCAGTTCTTC. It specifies CASSPRTVYNEQFF.

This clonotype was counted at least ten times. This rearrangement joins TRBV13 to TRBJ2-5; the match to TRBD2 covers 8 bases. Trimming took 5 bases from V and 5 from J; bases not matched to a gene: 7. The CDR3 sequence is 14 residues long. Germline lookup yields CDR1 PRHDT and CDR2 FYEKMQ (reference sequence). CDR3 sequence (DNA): TGTGCCAGCAGCCGGGAGGGTACGCGGGAGACCCAGTACTTC. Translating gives CASSREGTRETQYF.

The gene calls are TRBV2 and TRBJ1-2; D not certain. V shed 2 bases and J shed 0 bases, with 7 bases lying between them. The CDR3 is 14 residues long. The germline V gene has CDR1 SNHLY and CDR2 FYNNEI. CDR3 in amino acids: CASSEPIANYGYTF. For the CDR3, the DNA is TGTGCCAGCAGTGAACCGATAGCTAACTATGGCTACACCTTC.

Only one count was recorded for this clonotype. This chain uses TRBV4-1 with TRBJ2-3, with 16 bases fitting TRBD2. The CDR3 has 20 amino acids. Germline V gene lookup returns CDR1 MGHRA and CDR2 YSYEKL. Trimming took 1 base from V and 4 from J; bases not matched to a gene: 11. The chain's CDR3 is CASSQAGTSGRVMFADTQYF. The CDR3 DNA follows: TGCGCCAGCAGCCAAGCCGGGACTAGCGGGAGGGTCATGTTCGCAGATACGCAGTATTTT.

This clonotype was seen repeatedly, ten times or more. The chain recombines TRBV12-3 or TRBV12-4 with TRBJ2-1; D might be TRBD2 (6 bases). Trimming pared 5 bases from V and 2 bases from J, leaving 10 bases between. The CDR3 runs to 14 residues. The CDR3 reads CASSPSVAYNEQFF. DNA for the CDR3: TGTGCCAGCAGTCCTAGCGTCGCCTACAATGAGCAGTTCTTC.

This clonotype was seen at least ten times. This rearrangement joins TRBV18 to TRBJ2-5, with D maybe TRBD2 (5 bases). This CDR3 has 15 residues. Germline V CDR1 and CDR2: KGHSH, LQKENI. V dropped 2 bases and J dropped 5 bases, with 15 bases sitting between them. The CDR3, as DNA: TGTGCCAGCTCACCATCGAGCGGCCCAAGGGAGACCCAGTACTTC. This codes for CASSPSSGPRETQYF.

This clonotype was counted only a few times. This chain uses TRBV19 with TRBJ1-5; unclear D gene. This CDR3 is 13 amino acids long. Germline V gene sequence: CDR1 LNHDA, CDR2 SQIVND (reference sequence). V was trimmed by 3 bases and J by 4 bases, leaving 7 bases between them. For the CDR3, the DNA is TGTGCCAGTAGTATCGACACTAATCAGCCCCAGCATTTT. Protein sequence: CASSIDTNQPQHF.

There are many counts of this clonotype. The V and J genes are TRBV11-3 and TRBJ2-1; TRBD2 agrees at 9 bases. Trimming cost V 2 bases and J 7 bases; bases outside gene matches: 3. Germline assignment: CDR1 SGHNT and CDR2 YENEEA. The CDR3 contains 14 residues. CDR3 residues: CASSLRGRVNEQFF. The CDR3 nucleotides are TGTGCCAGCAGCTTACGCGGGAGGGTAAATGAGCAGTTCTTC.

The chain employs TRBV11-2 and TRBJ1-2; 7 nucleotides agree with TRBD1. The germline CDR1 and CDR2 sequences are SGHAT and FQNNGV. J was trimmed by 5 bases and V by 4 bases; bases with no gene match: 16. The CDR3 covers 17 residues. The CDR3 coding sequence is TGTGCCAGCAGCTCACAGGGGTTCTTCCCCAGATCTTATGGCTACACCTTC. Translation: CASSSQGFFPRSYGYTF.

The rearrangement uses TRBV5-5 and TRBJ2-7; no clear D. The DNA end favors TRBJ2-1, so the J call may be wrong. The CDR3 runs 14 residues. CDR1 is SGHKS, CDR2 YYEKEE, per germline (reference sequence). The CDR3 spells CASSFSASSYEQFF. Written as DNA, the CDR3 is TGTGCCAGCAGCTTCTCAGCCTCGAGCTACGAGCAGTTCTTC.

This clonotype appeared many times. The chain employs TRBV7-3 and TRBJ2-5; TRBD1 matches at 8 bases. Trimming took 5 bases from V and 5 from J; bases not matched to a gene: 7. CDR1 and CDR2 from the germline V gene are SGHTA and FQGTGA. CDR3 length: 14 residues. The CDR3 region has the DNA TGTGCCAGCAGCCAGACAGGGGATTCTGAGACCCAGTACTTC. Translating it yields CASSQTGDSETQYF.

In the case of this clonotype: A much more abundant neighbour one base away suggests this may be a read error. The CDR3 loop reads CASSPPDASGRETQYF. Written as DNA, the CDR3 is TGTGCCAGCAGTCCACCAGACGCTAGCGGGAGGGAGACCCAGTACTTC. The rearrangement links TRBV28 to TRBJ2-5; 11 positions agree with TRBD2. Trimming removed 5 bases from V and 5 bases from J; junction bases left unmatched: 10. The CDR3 covers 16 residues. Per germline, CDR1 MDHEN and CDR2 SYDVKM.

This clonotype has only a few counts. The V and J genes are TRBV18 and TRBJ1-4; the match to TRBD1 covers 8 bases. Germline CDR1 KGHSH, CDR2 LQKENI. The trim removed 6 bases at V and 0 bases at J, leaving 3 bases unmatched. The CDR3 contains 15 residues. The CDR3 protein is CASSETGATNEKLFF. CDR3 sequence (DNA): TGTGCCAGCTCGGAGACAGGGGCAACTAATGAAAAACTGTTTTTT.

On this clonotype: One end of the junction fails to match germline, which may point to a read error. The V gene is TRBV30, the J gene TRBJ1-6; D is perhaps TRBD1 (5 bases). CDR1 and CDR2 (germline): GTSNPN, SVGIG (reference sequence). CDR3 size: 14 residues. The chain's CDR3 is CAWTGTSFNSPLHF. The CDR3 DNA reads TGTGCCTGGACCGGGACCTCCTTTAATTCACCCCTCCACTTT. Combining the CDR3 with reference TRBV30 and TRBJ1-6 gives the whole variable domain SQTIHQWPATLVQPVGSPLSLECTVEGTSNPNLYWYRQAAGRGLQLLFYSVGIGQISSEVPQNLSASRPQDRQFILSSKKLLLSDSGFYLCAWTGTSFNSPLHFGNGTRLTVT.

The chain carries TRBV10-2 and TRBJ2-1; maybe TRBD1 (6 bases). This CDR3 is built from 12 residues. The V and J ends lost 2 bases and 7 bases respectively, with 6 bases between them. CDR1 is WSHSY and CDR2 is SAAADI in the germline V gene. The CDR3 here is CASSEDRNEQFF. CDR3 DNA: TGCGCCAGCAGTGAGGACAGGAATGAGCAGTTCTTC.

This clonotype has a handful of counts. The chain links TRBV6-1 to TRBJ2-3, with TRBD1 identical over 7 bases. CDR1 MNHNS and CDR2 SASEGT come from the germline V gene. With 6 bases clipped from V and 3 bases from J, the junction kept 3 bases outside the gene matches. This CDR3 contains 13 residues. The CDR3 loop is CASRNRGTDTQYF. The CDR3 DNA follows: TGTGCCAGCAGAAACAGGGGTACAGATACGCAGTATTTT.

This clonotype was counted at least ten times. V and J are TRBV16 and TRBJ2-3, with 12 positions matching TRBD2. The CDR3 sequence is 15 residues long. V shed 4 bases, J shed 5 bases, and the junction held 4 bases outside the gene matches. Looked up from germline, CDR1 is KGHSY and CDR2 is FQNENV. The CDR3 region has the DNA TGTGCCAGCAGCCCACTAGCGGGAGGAGAAGATACGCAGTATTTT. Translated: CASSPLAGGEDTQYF.

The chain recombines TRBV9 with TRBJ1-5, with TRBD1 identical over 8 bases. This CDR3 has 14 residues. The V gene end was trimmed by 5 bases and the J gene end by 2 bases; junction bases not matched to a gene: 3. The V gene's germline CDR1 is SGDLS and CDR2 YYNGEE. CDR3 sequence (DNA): TGTGCCAGCAGTGCAGGGGGCGGCAATCAGCCCCAGCATTTT. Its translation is CASSAGGGNQPQHF.

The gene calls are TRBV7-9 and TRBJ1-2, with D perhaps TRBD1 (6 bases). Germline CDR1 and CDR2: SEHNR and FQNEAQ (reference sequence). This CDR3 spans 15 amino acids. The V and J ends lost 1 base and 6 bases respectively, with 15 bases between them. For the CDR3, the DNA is TGTGCCAGCAGCTTAGTTAACGACAGGATGCATGGCTACACCTTC. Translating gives CASSLVNDRMHGYTF. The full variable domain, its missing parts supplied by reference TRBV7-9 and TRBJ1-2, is DTGVSQNPRHKITKRGQNVTFRCDPISEHNRLYWYRQTLGQGPEFLTYFQNEAQLEKSRLLSDRFSAERPKGSFSTLEIQRTEQGDSAMYLCASSLVNDRMHGYTFGSGTRLTVV.

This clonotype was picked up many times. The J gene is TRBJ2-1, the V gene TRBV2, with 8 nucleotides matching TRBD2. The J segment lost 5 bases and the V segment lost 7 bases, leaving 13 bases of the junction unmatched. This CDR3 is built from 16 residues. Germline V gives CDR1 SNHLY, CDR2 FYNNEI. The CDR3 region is CASKSKVVAGHNEQFF. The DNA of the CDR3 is TGTGCCAGCAAATCCAAGGTGGTAGCGGGGCACAATGAGCAGTTCTTC.

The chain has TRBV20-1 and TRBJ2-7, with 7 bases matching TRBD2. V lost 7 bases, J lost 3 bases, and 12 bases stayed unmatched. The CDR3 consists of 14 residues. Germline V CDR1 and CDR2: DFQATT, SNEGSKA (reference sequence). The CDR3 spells CSVPGAGAVYEQYF. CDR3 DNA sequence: TGCAGTGTCCCCGGGGCGGGAGCCGTCTACGAGCAGTACTTC.

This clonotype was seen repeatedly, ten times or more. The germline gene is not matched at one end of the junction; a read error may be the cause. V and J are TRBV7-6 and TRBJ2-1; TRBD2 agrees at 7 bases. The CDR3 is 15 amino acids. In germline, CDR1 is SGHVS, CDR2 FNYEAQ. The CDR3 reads CASSLEAGRHNEQFF. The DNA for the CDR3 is TGTGCCAGCAGTTTAGAAGCGGGACGGCACAATGAGCAGTTCTTC.

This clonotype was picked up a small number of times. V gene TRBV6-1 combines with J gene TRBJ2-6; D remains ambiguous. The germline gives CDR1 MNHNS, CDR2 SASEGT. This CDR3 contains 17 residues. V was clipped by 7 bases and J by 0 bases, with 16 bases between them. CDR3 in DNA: TGTGCCAGCACTCCCCAAGCCGGAAACTCTGGGGCCAACGTCCTGACTTTC. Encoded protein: CASTPQAGNSGANVLTF.